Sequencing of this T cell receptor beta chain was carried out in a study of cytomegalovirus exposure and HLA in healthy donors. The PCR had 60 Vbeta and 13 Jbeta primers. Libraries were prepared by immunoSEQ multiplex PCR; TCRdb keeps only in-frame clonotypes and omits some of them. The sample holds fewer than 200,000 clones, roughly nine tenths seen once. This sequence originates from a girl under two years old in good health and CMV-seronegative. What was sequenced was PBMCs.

The CDR3 region is CASSLGTSGAYEQYF. In nucleotides, the CDR3 is TGTGCCAGCAGCTTAGGAACTAGCGGGGCCTACGAGCAGTACTTC. J is TRBJ2-7 and V is TRBV13, with TRBD2 identical over 10 bases. This CDR3 region has 15 residues. Germline V gene data show CDR1 as PRHDT and CDR2 as FYEKMQ (reference sequence). The V gene end was trimmed by 0 bases and the J gene end by 2 bases; junction bases not matched to a gene: 1.